Detailed here is one TCR beta chain. Its binding antigen is unknown. Base qualities are not recorded, but no much larger clone differs from it by a single base. CDR3 length: 16 amino acids, cysteine to phenylalanine. Just the 48-base CDR3 DNA is kept, in frame starting at base 1. V sheds 6 bases and J sheds 3 bases, leaving 20 bases between their ends. The library was built by means of 5' RACE. The reads were generated on an Illumina MiSeq. The public sequencing data were trimmed at Q25 with fastp and processed into clonotypes with MiXCR by TCRdb, which kept only in-frame beta chains. When rows share a CDR3 protein, they turn into one entry using the most common DNA and genes. This sample is represented by 95,000 to 100,000 distinct CDR3 sequences; 17% of them were singletons. 6.2% of the sample belongs to the ten largest clones. This record belongs to a study of T cells of healthy individuals (dated by TCRdb to the late 2010s).

The rearranged chain carries TRBV12-3 or TRBV12-4 and TRBJ1-2; the D gene is perhaps TRBD1, on 6 matching bases. This TCR came from a human donor in good health. The base sequence is TGTGCCAGCAGCAACCCACCGGGGGGCTCCCACTATGGCTACACCTTC. It encodes CASSNPPGGSHYGYTF.